A selection of T cell receptor beta chains follows, all from one sample in a study of vaccination and CD4 T cells after COVID-19. No antigens are known for them. TCRdb ran MiXCR on the PCR reads and lists one entry per CDR3 protein. Of some 16,000 distinct CDR3 sequences listed, more than 55% are singletons. Sample: CD4+ T cells from blood, cultured in vitro. All receptors come from a human donor who had recovered from COVID-19. Each CDR3 is given without its conserved first and last residue.

>TRBV19|TRBJ1-5
ASSIRPAANSNQPQH
>TRBV6-2/TRBV6-3|TRBJ2-7
ASKGEGQGAYEQY
>TRBV7-8|TRBJ1-1
ASSKRDRGSNTEAF
>TRBV2|TRBJ2-6
ASSEDWGSGANVLT
>TRBV19|TRBJ2-3
ASSAKQGQIDTQY
>TRBV15|TRBJ2-2
ATSSRQGRNGELF
>TRBV7-9|TRBJ2-2
ASSPLGDLLNTGELF
>TRBV6-2/TRBV6-3|TRBJ2-3
ASSYPGLAGPYTIRDTQY
>TRBV7-2|TRBJ2-4
ASSLGQTYIQY
>TRBV12-3/TRBV12-4|TRBJ1-1
ASTLEMNTEAF
>TRBV19|TRBJ1-1
ASSPRGRVTEAF
>TRBV6-5|TRBJ1-1
ASSYSDSGAF
>TRBV28|TRBJ2-2
ASRSRYTGELF
>TRBV20-1|TRBJ2-2
SASRQGGGAGELF
>TRBV6-1|TRBJ2-7
ASSEIQLGLYEQY
>TRBV5-1|TRBJ1-1
ASSLGPTGDAEAF
>TRBV11-2|TRBJ2-7
ASRLQTSGYEQY
>TRBV6-1|TRBJ1-1
ASRRDMASTEAF
>TRBV20-1|TRBJ2-7
SARPGLALAGDEQY
>TRBV18|TRBJ1-5
ATTGGGNQPQH
>TRBV2|TRBJ2-3
ASSVGSSTDTQY
>TRBV14|TRBJ2-7
ASSQHDSGSYEQY
>TRBV7-2|TRBJ1-2
ASNPGGVYGYT
>TRBV15|TRBJ1-3
ATSRDAGPGNTIY
>TRBV6-1|TRBJ1-1
ASSDLGQRNTEAF
>TRBV6-5|TRBJ1-1
ASSYQGGFMSTEAF
>TRBV6-1|TRBJ1-5
ASSRGTGENQPQH
>TRBV7-9|TRBJ1-5
ASSLGGRNQPQH
>TRBV28|TRBJ1-4
ASSEGDRGKLF
>TRBV19|TRBJ1-5
ASRVTGPGEPQH
>TRBV21-1|TRBJ1-6
ASGGTGKASYNSPLH
>TRBV20-1|TRBJ2-4
SATTGDLRY
>TRBV7-9|TRBJ1-1
ASSLAEITEAF
>TRBV7-2|TRBJ1-5
ASSFNTGGNQPQH
>TRBV20-1|TRBJ2-1
SARALAGGPVHEQF
>TRBV6-1|TRBJ2-2
ASSRLQGTGANTGELF
>TRBV7-9|-
ASSLGPSYEQY
>TRBV2|TRBJ2-5
ASRSGAWGETQY
>TRBV5-6|TRBJ2-6
ASSDLGSGGPWRSGANVLT
>TRBV6-1|TRBJ2-2
ASSPRHNTGELF